This T cell receptor (beta chain) came from a study of cytomegalovirus exposure and HLA in healthy donors. This CDR3 is 13 amino acids long. Germline V gives CDR1 SQVTM, CDR2 ANQGSEA. The germline V and J ends were trimmed by 7 bases and 3 bases, with 14 bases remaining between them. Sequencing used immunoSEQ multiplex PCR; TCRdb keeps in-frame clones, though not all of them. Of under 350,000 clones listed, around 85% are singletons. The chain links TRBV29-1 to TRBJ2-3; TRBD2 is a possible D gene (6 bases). The sequence was obtained from a woman younger than 35 in good health and CMV-seronegative. The sample taken for sequencing was PBMCs. The CDR3 reads CSAILLATDTQYF. The CDR3 DNA is TGCAGCGCCATCTTACTAGCAACAGATACGCAGTATTTT.